This is a list of T cell receptor beta chains from one sample in a study of cytomegalovirus exposure and HLA in healthy donors. This table comes from immunoSEQ multiplex PCR, and its TCRdb copy is limited to in-frame clones, with some not included. The sample yields roughly 200,000 clones, approximately 80% seen once. The sequenced sample was PBMCs. These receptors came from a woman aged 25-40 years in good health and CMV-seropositive. The conserved cysteine and the conserved F or W are not part of the CDR3 here. Part of the rows lack a size; the others show once, few, many or a class for expanded clones.

j_call	clone_size	v_call	cdr3_aa
TRBJ2-7	-	TRBV4-2	ASSRMSGSPNYEQY
TRBJ1-2	-	TRBV5-1	ASSLLGQAYGYT
TRBJ1-2	-	TRBV5-1	ASSLTGNNYGYT
TRBJ2-1	-	TRBV19	ASKPFRGRTSGRVSYNEQF
TRBJ1-5	many	TRBV30	AWSRTTNQPQH
TRBJ2-3	few	TRBV18	ASSPPAGALKPSTDTQY
TRBJ1-2	-	TRBV19	ASSKGQGSYT
TRBJ2-5	-	TRBV9	ASSPPAGGATQY
TRBJ2-5	-	TRBV30	AWSVGSGGGQETQY
TRBJ2-1	-	TRBV5-1	ASSLAGTSSYNEQF
TRBJ2-7	-	TRBV2	ASRSHNDYEQY
TRBJ1-2	once	TRBV5-5	ASSLGPGENYGYT
TRBJ1-5	-	TRBV28	ASSFGAGLSNQPQH
TRBJ1-1	-	TRBV6-5	ASSTGKTEAF
TRBJ2-1	once	TRBV27	ASSLDRGRADSEQF
TRBJ1-5	-	TRBV28	ASSPTDFTFSNQPQH
TRBJ1-6	-	TRBV9	ASSATGQSPLH
TRBJ1-2	-	TRBV4-1	ASTGDDYGYT
TRBJ2-1	-	TRBV29-1	SAYSGSGSYNEQF
TRBJ2-2	-	TRBV5-1	ASSLAGGLTGELF
TRBJ2-2	few	TRBV18	ASSPGRRPGELF
TRBJ2-6	-	TRBV18	ASSPRRDSQGGANVLT
TRBJ2-1	-	TRBV6-5	ATRDFSYNEQF
TRBJ2-4	-	TRBV4-2	ASSQRAWDIQY
TRBJ2-4	once	TRBV5-1	ASSLGGQGDIQY
TRBJ1-1	-	TRBV5-1	ASSLEGAPNTEAF
TRBJ2-7	-	TRBV11-2	ASSLIHRGDYEQY
TRBJ2-3	-	TRBV15	ATRGLGGGRTDTQY
TRBJ2-7	-	TRBV5-6	ASSLAGTGSEQY
TRBJ2-2	-	TRBV4-1	ASSQTRGLAFTGELL
TRBJ2-2	-	TRBV7-3	ASSTGLENTGELF
TRBJ2-3	-	TRBV7-2	ASSLAGGAGRVRTDTQY
TRBJ2-7	-	TRBV28	ASRTRGPISYEQY
TRBJ1-5	-	TRBV7-9	ASSRTGGNQPQH
TRBJ2-5	-	TRBV7-9	ASSLLGETQY
TRBJ2-5	-	TRBV12-5	ASGAPGTSGTQY
TRBJ1-2	-	TRBV11-2	ASSPDGTGPGSYGYT
TRBJ2-2	-	TRBV18	ASSPRGSRGGLTNTGELF
TRBJ1-5	-	TRBV6-5	ASSYGRNQPQH
TRBJ2-5	-	TRBV5-1	ASSFPRGGTETQY
TRBJ1-2	-	TRBV28	ASSRGRNYGYT
TRBJ2-5	few	TRBV19	ASSPWGLAGVSTHQETQY
TRBJ2-2	-	TRBV18	ASSKDRATGELF
TRBJ2-1	-	TRBV7-8	ASTRGPSVSSSGQF
TRBJ2-7	-	TRBV7-9	ASSLAAGHEQY
TRBJ1-1	-	TRBV28	ASSSGDRLTEAF
TRBJ1-1	-	TRBV18	ASSPLTGSHTEAF